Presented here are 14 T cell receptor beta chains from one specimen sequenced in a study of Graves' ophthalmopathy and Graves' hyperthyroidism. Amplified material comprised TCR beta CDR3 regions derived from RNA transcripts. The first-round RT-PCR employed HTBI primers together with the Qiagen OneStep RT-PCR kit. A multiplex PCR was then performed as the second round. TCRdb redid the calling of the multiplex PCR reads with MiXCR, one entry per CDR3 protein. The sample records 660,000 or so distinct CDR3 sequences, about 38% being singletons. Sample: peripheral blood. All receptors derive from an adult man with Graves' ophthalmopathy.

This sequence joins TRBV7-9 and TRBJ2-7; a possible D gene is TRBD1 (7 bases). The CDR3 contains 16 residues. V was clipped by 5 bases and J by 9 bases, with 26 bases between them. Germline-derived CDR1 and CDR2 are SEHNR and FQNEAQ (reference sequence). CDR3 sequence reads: CASSPHPGGNTDTQYF. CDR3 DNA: TGTGCCAGCAGCCCCCATCCAGGGGGGAACACAGATACGCAGTACTTC. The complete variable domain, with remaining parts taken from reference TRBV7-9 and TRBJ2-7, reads DTGVSQNPRHKITKRGQNVTFRCDPISEHNRLYWYRQTLGQGPEFLTYFQNEAQLEKSRLLSDRFSAERPKGSFSTLEIQRTEQGDSAMYLCASSPHPGGNTDTQYFGPGTRLTVT.

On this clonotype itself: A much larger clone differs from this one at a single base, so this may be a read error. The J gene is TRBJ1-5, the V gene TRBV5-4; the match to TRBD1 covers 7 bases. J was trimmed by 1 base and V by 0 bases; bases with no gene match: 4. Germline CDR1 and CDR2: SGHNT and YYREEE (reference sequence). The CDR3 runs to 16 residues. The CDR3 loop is CASSLASGGSNQPQHF. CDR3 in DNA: TGTGCCAGCAGCTTGGCCTCAGGGGGGAGCAATCAGCCCCAGCATTTT.

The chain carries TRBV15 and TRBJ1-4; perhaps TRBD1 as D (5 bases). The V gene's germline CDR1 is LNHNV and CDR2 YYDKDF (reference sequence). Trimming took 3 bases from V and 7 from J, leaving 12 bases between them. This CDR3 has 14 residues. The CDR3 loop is CATSSMGLGEKLFF. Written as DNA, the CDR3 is TGTGCCACCAGCAGTATGGGACTTGGTGAAAAACTGTTTTTT.

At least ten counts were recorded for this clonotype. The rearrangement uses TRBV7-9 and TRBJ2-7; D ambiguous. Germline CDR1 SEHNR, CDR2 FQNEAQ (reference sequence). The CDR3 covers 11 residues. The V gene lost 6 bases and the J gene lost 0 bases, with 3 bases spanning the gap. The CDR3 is CASSFSYEQYF. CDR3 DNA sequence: TGTGCCAGCAGTTTCTCCTACGAGCAGTACTTC.

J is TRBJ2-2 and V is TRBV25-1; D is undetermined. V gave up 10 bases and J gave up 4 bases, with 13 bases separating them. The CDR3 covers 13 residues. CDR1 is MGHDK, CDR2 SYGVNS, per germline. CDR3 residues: CATRNASTGELFF. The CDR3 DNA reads TGTGCCACCCGAAATGCGAGCACCGGGGAGCTGTTTTTT.

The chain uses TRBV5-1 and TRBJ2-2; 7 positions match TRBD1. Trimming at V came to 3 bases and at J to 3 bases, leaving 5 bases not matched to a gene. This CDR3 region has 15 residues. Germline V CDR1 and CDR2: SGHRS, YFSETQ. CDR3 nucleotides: TGCGCCAGCAGCTCCGGGACAGAGGACACCGGGGAGCTGTTTTTT. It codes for CASSSGTEDTGELFF.

Here the CDR3 DNA reads TGCGCCAGCAGGGAGACAGGGAACACTGAAGCTTTCTTT. It encodes CASRETGNTEAFF. The V gene is TRBV5-1, the J gene TRBJ1-1; possible D gene TRBD1, 6 bases. CDR3 length: 13 amino acids. CDR1 and CDR2 (germline): SGHRS, YFSETQ. The V and J ends lost 5 bases and 1 base respectively, with 9 bases between them.

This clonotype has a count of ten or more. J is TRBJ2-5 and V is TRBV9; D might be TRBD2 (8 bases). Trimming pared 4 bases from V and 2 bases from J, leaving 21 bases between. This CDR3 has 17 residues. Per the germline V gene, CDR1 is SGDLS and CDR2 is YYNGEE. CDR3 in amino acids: CASSHRKGAGGQETQYF. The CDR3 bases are TGTGCCAGCAGCCACAGGAAGGGGGCGGGGGGACAAGAGACCCAGTACTTC.

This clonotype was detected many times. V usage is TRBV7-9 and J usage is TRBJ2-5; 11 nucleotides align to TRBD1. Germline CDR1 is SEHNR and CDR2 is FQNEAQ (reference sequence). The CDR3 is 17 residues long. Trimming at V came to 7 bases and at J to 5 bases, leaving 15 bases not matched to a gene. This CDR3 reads CASNTAGTGGVWETQYF. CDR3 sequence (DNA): TGTGCCAGCAACACGGCCGGGACAGGGGGAGTGTGGGAGACCCAGTACTTC.

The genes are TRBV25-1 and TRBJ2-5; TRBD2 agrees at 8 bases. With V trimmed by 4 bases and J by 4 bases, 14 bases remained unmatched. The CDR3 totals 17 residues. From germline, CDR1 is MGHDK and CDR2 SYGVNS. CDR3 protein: CASSANRAGGYGETQYF. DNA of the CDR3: TGTGCCAGCAGTGCCAATAGGGCGGGGGGATATGGAGAGACCCAGTACTTC.

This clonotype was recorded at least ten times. CDR3 loop: CASGRGPPNTGELFF. The DNA of the CDR3 is TGCGCCAGCGGCAGGGGTCCCCCCAACACCGGGGAGCTGTTTTTT. The gene calls are TRBV5-1 and TRBJ2-2; a possible D gene is TRBD1 (6 bases). There are 15 residues in the CDR3. Per germline, CDR1 SGHRS and CDR2 YFSETQ. V lost 7 bases to trimming and J lost 2 bases, with 15 bases between them.

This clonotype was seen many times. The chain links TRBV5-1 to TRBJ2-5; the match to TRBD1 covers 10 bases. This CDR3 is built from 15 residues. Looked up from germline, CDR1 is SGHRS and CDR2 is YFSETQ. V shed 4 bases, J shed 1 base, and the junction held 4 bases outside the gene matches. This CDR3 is CASSGRTGGQETQYF. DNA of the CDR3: TGCGCCAGCAGCGGGAGGACAGGGGGCCAAGAGACCCAGTACTTC.

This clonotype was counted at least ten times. CDR3 residues: CASKGHENTEAFF. The CDR3 DNA is TGTGCCAGCAAGGGACACGAGAACACTGAAGCTTTCTTT. V gene TRBV2 combines with J gene TRBJ1-1, with a tentative D call TRBD1 (6 bases). The ends were cut back, 7 bases at V and 1 base at J, with 10 bases in the middle. The CDR3 covers 13 residues. The V gene's germline CDR1 is SNHLY and CDR2 FYNNEI. Combining the CDR3 with reference TRBV2 and TRBJ1-1 gives the whole variable domain EPEVTQTPSHQVTQMGQEVILRCVPISNHLYFYWYRQILGQKVEFLVSFYNNEISEKSEIFDDQFSVERPDGSNFTLKIRSTKLEDSAMYFCASKGHENTEAFFGQGTRLTVV.

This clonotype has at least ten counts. DNA for the CDR3: TGTGCCAGCAGTGGGGGACAGGGCTCTGGAAACACCATATATTTT. Encoded protein: CASSGGQGSGNTIYF. The V gene is TRBV25-1, the J gene TRBJ1-3, with 9 bases that match TRBD1. Per the germline V gene, CDR1 is MGHDK and CDR2 is SYGVNS. The ends lost 4 bases at V and 0 bases at J; junction bases unmatched: 1. The CDR3 length is 15 residues.